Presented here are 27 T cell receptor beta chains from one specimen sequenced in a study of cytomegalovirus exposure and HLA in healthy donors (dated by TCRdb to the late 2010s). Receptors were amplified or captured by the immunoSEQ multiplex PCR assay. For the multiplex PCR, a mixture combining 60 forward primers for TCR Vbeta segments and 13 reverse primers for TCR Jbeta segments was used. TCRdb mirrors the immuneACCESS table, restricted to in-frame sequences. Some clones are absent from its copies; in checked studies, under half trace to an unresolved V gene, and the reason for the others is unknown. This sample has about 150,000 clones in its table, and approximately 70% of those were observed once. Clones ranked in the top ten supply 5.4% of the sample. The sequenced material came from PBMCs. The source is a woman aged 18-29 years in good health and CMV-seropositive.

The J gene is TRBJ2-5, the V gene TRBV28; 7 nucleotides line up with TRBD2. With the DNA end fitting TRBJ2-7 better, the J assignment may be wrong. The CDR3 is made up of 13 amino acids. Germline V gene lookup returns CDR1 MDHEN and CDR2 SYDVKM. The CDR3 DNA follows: TGTGCCAGCAGACTGACCGGGAGGTACGAGCAGTACTTC. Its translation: CASRLTGRYEQYF.

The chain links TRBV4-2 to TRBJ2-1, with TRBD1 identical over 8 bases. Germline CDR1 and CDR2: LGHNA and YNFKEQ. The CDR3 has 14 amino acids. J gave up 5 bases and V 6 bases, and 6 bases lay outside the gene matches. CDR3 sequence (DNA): TGTGCCAGCAGACAGGGGGGCGGCGACAATGAGCAGTTCTTC. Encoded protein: CASRQGGGDNEQFF.

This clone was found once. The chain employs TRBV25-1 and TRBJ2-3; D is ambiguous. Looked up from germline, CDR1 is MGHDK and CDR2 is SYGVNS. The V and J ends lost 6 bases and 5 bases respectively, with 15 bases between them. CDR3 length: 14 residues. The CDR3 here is CASSLARRGDTQYF. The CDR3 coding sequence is TGTGCCAGCAGCCTTGCGAGGAGAGGAGATACGCAGTATTTT.

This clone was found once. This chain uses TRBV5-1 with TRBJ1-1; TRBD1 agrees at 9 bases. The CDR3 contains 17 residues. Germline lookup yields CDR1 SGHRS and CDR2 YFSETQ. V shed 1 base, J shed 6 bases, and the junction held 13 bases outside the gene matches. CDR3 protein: CASSLMRKPGQGPEAFF. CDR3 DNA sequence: TGCGCCAGCAGCTTGATGCGGAAGCCGGGACAGGGCCCTGAAGCTTTCTTT.

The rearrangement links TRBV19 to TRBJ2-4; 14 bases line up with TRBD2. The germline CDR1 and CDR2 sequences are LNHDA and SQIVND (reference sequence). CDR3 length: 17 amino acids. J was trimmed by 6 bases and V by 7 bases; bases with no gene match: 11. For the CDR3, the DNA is TGTGCCAGTACCGAGTTCTGGACTAGCGGGGGGACAAACATTCAGTACTTC. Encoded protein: CASTEFWTSGGTNIQYF.

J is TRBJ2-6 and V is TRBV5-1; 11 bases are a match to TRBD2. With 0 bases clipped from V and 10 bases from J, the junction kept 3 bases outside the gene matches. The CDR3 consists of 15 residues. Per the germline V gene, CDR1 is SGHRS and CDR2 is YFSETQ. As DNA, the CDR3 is TGCGCCAGCAGCTTGGCTCTAGCGGGGGGTAACGTCCTGACTTTC. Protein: CASSLALAGGNVLTF.

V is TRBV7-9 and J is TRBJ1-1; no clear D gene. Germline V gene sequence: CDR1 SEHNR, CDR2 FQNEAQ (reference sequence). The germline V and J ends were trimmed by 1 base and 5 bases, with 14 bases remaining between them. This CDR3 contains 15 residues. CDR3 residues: CASSLGWAEGTEAFF. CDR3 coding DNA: TGTGCCAGCAGCTTAGGGTGGGCTGAGGGAACTGAAGCTTTCTTT.

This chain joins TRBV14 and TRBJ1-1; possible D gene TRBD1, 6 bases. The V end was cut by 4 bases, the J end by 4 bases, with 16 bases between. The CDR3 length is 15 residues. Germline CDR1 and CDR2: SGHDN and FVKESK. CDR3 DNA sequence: TGTGCCAGCAGCCCTACGGGGGGGGGCCTCACTGAAGCTTTCTTT. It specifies CASSPTGGGLTEAFF.

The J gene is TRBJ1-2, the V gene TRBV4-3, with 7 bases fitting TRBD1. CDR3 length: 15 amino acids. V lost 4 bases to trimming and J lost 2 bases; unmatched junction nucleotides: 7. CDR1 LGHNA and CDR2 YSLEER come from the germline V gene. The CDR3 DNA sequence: TGCGCCAGCAGCCCTACTAAGGGACAGAACTATGGCTACACCTTC. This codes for CASSPTKGQNYGYTF.

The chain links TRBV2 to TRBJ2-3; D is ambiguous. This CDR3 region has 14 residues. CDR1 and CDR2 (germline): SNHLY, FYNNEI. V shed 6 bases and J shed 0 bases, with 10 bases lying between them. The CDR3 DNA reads TGTGCCAGCAGCCCGGAGATTAGCACAGATACGCAGTATTTT. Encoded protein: CASSPEISTDTQYF.

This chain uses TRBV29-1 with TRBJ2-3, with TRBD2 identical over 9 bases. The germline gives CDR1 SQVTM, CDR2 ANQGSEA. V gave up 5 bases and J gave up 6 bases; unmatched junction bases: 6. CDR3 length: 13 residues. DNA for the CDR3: TGCAGCGTTCGGCGGGGGGGAGGGGATACGCAGTATTTT. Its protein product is CSVRRGGGDTQYF.

CDR3 amino acids: CAIPSSGANVLTF. The DNA for the CDR3 is TGTGCCATCCCCAGCTCTGGGGCCAACGTCCTGACTTTC. The gene calls are TRBV7-8 and TRBJ2-6, with no clear D. Trimming cost V 10 bases and J 0 bases, with 7 bases left between them. Germline CDR1 reads SGHVS; CDR2 reads FQNEAQ. The CDR3 runs to 13 residues.

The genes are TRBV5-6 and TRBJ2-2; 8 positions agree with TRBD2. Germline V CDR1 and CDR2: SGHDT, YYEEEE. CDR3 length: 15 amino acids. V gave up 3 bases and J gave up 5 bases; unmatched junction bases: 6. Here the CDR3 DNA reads TGTGCCAGCAGCTCCCTCGGGGGGGGAACCGGGGAGCTGTTTTTT. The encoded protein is CASSSLGGGTGELFF.

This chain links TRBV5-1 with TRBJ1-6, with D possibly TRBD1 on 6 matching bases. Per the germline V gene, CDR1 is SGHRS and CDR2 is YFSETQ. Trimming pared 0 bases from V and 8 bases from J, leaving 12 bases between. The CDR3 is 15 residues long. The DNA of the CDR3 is TGCGCCAGCAGCTTGGACGGGACACCCGATTCACCCCTCCACTTT. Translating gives CASSLDGTPDSPLHF.

CDR3 bases: TGCGCCAGCAGCCAAGACGTCAATTCACCCCTCCACTTT. Translated: CASSQDVNSPLHF. This chain links TRBV4-3 with TRBJ1-6, with D unclear. Germline V CDR1 and CDR2: LGHNA, YSLEER. The ends were cut back, 0 bases at V and 7 bases at J, with 4 bases in the middle. CDR3 length: 13 amino acids.

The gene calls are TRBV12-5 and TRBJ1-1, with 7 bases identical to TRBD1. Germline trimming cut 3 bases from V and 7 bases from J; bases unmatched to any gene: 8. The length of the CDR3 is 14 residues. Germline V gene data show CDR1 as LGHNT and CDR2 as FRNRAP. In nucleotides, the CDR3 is TGTGCTAGTGGTTTAGCCTACCGGGACAGTGAAGCTTTCTTT. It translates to CASGLAYRDSEAFF.

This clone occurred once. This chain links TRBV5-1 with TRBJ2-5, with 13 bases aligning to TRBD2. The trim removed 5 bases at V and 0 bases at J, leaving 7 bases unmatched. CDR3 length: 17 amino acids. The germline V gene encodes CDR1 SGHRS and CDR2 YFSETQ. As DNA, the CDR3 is TGCGCCAGCAGACCGGGACTAGCGGGGAAGTACCAAGAGACCCAGTACTTC. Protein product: CASRPGLAGKYQETQYF.

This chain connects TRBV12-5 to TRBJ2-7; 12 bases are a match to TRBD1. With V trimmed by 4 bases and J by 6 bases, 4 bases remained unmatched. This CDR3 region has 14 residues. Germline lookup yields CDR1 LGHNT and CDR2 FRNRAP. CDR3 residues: CASGSGDRGREQYF. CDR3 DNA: TGTGCTAGTGGTTCCGGGGACAGGGGGCGCGAGCAGTACTTC.

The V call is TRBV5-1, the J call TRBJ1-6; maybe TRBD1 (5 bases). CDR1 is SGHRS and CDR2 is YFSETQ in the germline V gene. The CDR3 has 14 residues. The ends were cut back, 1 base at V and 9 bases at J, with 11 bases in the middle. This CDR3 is CASSLSGLVSPLHF. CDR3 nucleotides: TGCGCCAGCAGCTTGTCAGGGCTTGTTTCACCCCTCCACTTT. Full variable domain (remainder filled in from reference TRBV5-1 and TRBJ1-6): KAGVTQTPRYLIKTRGQQVTLSCSPISGHRSVSWYQQTPGQGLQFLFEYFSETQRNKGNFPGRFSGRQFSNSRSEMNVSTLELGDSALYLCASSLSGLVSPLHFGNGTRLTVT.

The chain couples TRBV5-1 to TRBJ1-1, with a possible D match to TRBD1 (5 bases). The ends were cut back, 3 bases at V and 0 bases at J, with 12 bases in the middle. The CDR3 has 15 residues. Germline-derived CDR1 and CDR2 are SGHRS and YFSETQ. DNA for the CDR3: TGCGCCAGCAGCTGGGGCAGCTTTATGAACACTGAAGCTTTCTTT. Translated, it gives CASSWGSFMNTEAFF. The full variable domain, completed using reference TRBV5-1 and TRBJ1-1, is KAGVTQTPRYLIKTRGQQVTLSCSPISGHRSVSWYQQTPGQGLQFLFEYFSETQRNKGNFPGRFSGRQFSNSRSEMNVSTLELGDSALYLCASSWGSFMNTEAFFGQGTRLTVV.

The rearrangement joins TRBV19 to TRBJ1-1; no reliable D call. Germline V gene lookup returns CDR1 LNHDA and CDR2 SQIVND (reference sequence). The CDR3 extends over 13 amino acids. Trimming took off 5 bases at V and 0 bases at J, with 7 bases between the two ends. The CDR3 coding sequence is TGTGCCAGTAGTTCGCGTATGAACACTGAAGCTTTCTTT. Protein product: CASSSRMNTEAFF.

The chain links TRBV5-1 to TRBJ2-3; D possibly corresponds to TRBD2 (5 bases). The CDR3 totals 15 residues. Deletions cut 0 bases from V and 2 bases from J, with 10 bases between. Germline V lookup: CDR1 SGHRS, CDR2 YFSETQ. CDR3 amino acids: CASSLEGGPTDTQYF. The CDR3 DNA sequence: TGCGCCAGCAGCTTGGAGGGCGGGCCCACAGATACGCAGTATTTT.

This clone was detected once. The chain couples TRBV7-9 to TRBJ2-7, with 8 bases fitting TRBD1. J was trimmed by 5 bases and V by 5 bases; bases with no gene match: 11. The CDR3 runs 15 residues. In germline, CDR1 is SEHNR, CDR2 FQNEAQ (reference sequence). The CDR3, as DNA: TGTGCCAGCAGCGACCGGGACAGGTATGAAGACGAGCAGTACTTC. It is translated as CASSDRDRYEDEQYF.

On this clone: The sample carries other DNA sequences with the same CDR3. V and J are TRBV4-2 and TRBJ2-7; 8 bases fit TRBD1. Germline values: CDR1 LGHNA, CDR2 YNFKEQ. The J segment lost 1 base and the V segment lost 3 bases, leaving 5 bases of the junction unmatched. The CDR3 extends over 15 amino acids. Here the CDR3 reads CASSQVGQGSYEQYF. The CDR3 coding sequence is TGTGCCAGCAGCCAGGTTGGACAGGGTTCCTACGAGCAGTACTTC.

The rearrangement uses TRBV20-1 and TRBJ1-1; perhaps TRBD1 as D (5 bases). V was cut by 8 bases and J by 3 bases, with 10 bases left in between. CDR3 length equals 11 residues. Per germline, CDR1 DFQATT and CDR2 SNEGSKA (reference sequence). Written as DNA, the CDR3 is TGCAGTCTTGGGGGGGACACTGAAGCTTTCTTT. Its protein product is CSLGGDTEAFF.

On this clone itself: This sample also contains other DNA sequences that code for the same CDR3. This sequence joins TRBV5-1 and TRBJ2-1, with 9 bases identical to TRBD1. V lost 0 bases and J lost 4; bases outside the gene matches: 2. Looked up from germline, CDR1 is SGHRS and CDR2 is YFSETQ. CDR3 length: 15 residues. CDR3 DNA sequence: TGCGCCAGCAGCTTGGGGACAGGGGCGTACAATGAGCAGTTCTTC. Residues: CASSLGTGAYNEQFF.

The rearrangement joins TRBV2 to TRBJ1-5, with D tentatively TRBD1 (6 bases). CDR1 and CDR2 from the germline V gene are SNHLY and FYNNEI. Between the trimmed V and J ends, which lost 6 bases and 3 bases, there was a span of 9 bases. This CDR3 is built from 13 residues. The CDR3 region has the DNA TGTGCCAGCAGAGGACAGTTCAATCAGCCCCAGCATTTT. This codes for CASRGQFNQPQHF.